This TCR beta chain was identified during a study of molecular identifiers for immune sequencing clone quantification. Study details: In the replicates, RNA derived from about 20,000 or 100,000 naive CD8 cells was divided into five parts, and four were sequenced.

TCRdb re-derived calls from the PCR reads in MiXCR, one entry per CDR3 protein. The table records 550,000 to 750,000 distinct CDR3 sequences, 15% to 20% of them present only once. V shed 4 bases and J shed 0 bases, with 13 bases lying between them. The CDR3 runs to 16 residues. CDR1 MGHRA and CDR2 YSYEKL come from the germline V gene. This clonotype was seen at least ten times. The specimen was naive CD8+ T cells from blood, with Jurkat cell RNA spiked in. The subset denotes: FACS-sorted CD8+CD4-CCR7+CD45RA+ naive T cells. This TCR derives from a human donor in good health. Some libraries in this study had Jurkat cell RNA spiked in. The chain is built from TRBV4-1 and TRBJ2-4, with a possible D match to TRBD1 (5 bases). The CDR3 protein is CASSPLGALAKNIQYF. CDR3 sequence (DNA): TGCGCCAGCAGCCCTTTAGGGGCACTAGCCAAAAACATTCAGTACTTC.